This TCR beta chain was sequenced during a study of blood T cell repertoires in COVID-19. At the level of the study: Samples representing acute and convalescent COVID-19 were sourced from the United States, Italy and Spain.

The germline V and J ends were trimmed by 4 bases and 0 bases, with 11 bases remaining between them. This CDR3 has 15 residues. Germline assignment: CDR1 SGHRS and CDR2 YFSETQ. The table came from immunoSEQ multiplex PCR; TCRdb's copy has only in-frame clones and leaves some out. The data show under 75,000 clones, more than 60% seen once. This TCR was recovered from a woman in her seventies with acute or convalescent COVID-19. The chain recombines TRBV5-1 with TRBJ2-1, with D unresolved. The sample taken for sequencing was peripheral blood. CDR3 sequence (DNA): TGCGCCAGCAGCGTGGACGTCAGCTCCTACAATGAGCAGTTCTTC. This gives the protein CASSVDVSSYNEQFF. The full variable domain, in which reference TRBV5-1 and TRBJ2-1 provide the parts outside the CDR3, is KAGVTQTPRYLIKTRGQQVTLSCSPISGHRSVSWYQQTPGQGLQFLFEYFSETQRNKGNFPGRFSGRQFSNSRSEMNVSTLELGDSALYLCASSVDVSSYNEQFFGPGTRLTVL.